This T cell receptor beta chain was recorded in a study of blood T cell repertoires in COVID-19. The CDR3 contains 14 residues. The data were produced by immunoSEQ multiplex PCR, yet TCRdb's version contains in-frame clones alone and is incomplete. The sample lists fewer than 250,000 clones, about four fifths occurring once. The sample taken for sequencing was PBMCs or T cells enriched from blood (not recorded which). The V call is TRBV21-1, the J call TRBJ1-6. TRBV21-1 is a recognized pseudogene. The source is a woman aged 40 to 50 who had been exposed to COVID-19. The CDR3 protein is CASRPRVHNSPLHF. The CDR3 region has the DNA TGTGCCAGCAGGCCTCGAGTCCATAATTCACCCCTCCACTTT.